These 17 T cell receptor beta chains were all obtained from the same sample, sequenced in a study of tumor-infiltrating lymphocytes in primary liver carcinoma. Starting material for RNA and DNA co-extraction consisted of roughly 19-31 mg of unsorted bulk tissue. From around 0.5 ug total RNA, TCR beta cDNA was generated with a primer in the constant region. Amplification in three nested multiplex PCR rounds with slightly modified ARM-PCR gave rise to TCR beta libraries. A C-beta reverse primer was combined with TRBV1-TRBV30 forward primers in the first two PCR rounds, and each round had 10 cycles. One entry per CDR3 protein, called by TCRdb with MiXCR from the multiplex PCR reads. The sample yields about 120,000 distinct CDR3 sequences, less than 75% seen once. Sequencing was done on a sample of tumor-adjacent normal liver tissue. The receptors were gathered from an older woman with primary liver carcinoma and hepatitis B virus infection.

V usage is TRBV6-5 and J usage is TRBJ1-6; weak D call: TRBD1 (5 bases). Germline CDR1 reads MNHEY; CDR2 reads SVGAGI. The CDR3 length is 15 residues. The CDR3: CVCSYSSGLGSPLHF. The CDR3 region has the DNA TGTGTCTGCAGTTACTCGTCAGGGTTAGGTTCACCCCTCCACTTT.

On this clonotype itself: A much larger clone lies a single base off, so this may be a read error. CDR3 in amino acids: CASSLWDSTEAFF. CDR3 bases: TGTGCCAGCAGCTTATGGGATAGCACTGAAGCTTTCTTT. The chain links TRBV7-9 to TRBJ1-1, with D uncertain. The V gene lost 2 bases and the J gene lost 4 bases, with 8 bases spanning the gap. CDR3 length equals 13 residues. CDR1 and CDR2 from the germline V gene are SEHNR and FQNEAQ (reference sequence).

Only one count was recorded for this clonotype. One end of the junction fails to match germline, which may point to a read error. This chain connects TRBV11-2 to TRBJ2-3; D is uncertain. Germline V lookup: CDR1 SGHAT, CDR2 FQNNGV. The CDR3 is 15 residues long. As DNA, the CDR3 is TGTGCCAGCAGCTTGGGTGTGATCATCACAGAAACGCAGTATTTT. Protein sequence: CASSLGVIITETQYF.

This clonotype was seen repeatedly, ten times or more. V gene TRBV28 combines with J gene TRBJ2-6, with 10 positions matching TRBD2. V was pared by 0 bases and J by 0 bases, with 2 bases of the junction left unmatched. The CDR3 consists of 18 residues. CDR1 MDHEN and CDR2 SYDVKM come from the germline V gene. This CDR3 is CASSLWGLATSGANVLTF. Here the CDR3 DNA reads TGTGCCAGCAGTTTATGGGGACTAGCGACCTCTGGGGCCAACGTCCTGACTTTC.

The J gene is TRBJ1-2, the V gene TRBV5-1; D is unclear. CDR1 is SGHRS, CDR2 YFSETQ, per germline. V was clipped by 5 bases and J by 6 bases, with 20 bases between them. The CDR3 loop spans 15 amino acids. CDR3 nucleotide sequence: TGCGCCAGCAGTCGGAGCCTACCTGAGGTGGATGGCTACACCTTC. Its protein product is CASSRSLPEVDGYTF.

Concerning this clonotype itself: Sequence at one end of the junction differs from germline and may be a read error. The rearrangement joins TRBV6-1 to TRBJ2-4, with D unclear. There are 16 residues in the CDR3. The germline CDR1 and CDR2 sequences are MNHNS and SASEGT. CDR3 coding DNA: TGTGCCACCAGTGAAGTCGTAAAGGCGTCCAAAAACATTCAGTACTTT. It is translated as CATSEVVKASKNIQYF.

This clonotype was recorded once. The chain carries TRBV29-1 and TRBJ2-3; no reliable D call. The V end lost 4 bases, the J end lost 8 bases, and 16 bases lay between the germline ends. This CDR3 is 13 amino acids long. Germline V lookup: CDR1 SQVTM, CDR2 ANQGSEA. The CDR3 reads CSVGQWVSGTQYF. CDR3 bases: TGCAGCGTTGGCCAGTGGGTCTCAGGTACGCAGTATTTT.

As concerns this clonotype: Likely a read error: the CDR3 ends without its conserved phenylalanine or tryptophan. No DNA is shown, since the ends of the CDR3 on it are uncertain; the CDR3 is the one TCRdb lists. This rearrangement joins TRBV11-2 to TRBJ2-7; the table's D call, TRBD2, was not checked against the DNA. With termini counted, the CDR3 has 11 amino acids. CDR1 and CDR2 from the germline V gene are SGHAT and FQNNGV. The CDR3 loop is CVRSSASSLDY.

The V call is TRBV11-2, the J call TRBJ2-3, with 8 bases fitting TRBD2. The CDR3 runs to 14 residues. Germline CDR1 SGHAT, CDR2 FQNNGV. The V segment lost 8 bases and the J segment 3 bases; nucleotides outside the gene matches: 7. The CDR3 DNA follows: TGTGCCAGCTCAGGACTAGCAGGGACAGATACGCAGTATTTT. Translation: CASSGLAGTDTQYF.

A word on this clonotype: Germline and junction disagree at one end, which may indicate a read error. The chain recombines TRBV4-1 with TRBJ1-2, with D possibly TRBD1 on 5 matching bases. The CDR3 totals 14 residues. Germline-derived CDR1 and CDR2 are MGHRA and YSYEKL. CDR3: CASIFSGTQAGCTF. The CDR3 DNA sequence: TGCGCCAGCATATTCTCCGGGACGCAGGCTGGCTGCACCTTC.

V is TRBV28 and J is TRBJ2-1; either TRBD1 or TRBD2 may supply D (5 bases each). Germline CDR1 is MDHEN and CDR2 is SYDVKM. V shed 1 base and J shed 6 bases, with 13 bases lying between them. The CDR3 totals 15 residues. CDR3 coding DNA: TGTGCCAGCAGTTTATTAGGGGCCGGGGTCAATGAGCAGTTCTTC. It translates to CASSLLGAGVNEQFF.

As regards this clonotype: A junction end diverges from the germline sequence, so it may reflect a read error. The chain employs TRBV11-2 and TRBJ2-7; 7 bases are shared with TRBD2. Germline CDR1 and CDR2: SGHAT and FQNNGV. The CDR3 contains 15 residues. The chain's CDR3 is CDSSLDGGEVYERYF. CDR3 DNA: TGTGACAGCAGCCTAGATGGGGGGGAGGTCTACGAGCGGTACTTC.

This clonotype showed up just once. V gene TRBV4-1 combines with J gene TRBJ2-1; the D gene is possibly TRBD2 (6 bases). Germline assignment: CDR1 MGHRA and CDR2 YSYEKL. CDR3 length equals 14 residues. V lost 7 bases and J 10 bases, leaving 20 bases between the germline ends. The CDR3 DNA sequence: TGCGCCAGCATCGCTAGCGATATACCATGGGAGCAGTTCTTC. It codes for CASIASDIPWEQFF.

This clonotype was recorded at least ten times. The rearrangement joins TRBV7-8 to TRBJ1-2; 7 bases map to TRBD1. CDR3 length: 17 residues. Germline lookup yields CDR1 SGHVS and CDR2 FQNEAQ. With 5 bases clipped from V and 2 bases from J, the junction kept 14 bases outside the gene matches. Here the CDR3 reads CASSAKGATQKNYGYTF. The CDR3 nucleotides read TGTGCCAGCAGCGCAAAGGGGGCGACACAAAAGAACTATGGCTACACCTTC.

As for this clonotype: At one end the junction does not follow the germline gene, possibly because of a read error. For the CDR3, the DNA is TGTGCCAGTGCAACAGGTTTAACCGGGGAACTGTTTTTT. This gives the protein CASATGLTGELFF. The V call is TRBV6-1, the J call TRBJ2-2, with D perhaps being TRBD1 or TRBD2 (5 bases each). Germline CDR1 MNHNS, CDR2 SASEGT. The CDR3 totals 13 residues.

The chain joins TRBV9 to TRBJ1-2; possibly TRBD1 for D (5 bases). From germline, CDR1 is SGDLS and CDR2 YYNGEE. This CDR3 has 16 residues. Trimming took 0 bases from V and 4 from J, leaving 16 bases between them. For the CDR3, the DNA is TGTGCCAGCAGCGTAGATCCCGGGGGTACTGCCTATGGCTACACCTTC. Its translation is CASSVDPGGTAYGYTF.

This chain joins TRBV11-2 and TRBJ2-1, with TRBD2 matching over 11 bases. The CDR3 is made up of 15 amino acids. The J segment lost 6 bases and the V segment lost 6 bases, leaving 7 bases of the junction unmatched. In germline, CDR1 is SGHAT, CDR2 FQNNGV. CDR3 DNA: TGTGCCAGCAGTTCTCTAGCGGGAGGCGCCAATGAGCAGTTCTTC. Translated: CASSSLAGGANEQFF.